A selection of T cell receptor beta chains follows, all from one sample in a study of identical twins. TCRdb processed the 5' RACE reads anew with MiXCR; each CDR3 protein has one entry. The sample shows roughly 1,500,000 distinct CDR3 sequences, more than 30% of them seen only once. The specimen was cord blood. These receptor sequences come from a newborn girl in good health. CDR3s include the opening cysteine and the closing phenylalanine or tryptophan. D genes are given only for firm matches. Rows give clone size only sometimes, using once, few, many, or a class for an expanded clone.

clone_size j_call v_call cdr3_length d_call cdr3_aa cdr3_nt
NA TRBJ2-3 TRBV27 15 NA CASSSPPRERDTQYF TGTGCCAGCAGTTCTCCGCCTAGAGAGAGAGATACGCAGTATTTT
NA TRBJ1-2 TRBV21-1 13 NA CASSGLLAGGYTF TGTGCCAGCAGCGGACTTCTCGCGGGTGGCTACACCTTC
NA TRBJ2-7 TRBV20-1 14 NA CSARAGISYNEQYF TGCAGTGCTAGAGCGGGGATCTCCTACAATGAGCAGTACTTC
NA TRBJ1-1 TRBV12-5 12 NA CASGRENTEAFF TGTGCTAGTGGTAGGGAGAACACTGAAGCTTTCTTT
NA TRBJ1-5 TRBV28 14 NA CASSVPGAGQPQHF TGTGCCAGCAGTGTCCCAGGGGCGGGACAGCCCCAGCATTTT
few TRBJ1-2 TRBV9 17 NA CASSVAGQGLINYGYTF TGTGCCAGCAGCGTAGCTGGCCAGGGGCTTATCAACTATGGCTACACCTTC
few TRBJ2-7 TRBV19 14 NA CASSRLEDPYEQYF TGTGCCAGTAGTAGACTAGAGGACCCCTACGAGCAGTACTTC
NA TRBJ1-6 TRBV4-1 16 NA CASSLVSGSDNSPLHF TGCGCCAGCAGCTTGGTATCGGGGTCCGATAATTCACCCCTCCACTTT
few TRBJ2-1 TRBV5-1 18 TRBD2 CASSLVLGEREGHNEQFF TGCGCCAGCAGCTTGGTCCTAGGGGAGCGGGAGGGCCATAATGAGCAGTTCTTC
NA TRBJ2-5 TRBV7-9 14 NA CASSLRTGLNEQYF TGTGCCAGCAGCCTAAGGACTGGACTAAATGAGCAGTACTTC
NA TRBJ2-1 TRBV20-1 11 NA CSARRGQQQFF TGCAGTGCTAGGCGGGGACAGCAGCAGTTCTTC
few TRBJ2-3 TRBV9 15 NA CASSVAAVRTDTQYF TGTGCCAGCAGCGTAGCAGCGGTCCGCACAGATACGCAGTATTTT
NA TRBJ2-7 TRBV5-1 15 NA CASSADSSSSYEQYF TGCGCCAGCAGCGCCGACTCTTCAAGCTCCTACGAGCAGTACTTC
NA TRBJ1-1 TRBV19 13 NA CASNPRPNTEAFF TGTGCCAGTAATCCCAGGCCGAACACTGAAGCTTTCTTT
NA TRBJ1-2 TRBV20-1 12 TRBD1 CSAKQGTYGYTF TGCAGTGCAAAACAGGGGACCTATGGCTACACCTTC
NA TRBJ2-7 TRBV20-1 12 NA CSVVGSNYEQYF TGCAGTGTTGTCGGGAGTAACTACGAGCAGTACTTC
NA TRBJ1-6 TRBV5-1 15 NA CASSFLGSYNSPLHF TGCGCCAGCAGCTTCTTGGGCTCCTATAATTCACCCCTCCACTTT
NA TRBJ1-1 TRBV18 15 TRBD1 CASSPIGQGRTEAFF TGTGCCAGCTCACCGATCGGACAGGGGAGGACTGAAGCTTTCTTT
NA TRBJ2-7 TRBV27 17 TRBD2 CASSPPVLAGKGYEQYF TGTGCCAGCAGTCCCCCCGTTCTAGCGGGAAAAGGCTACGAGCAGTACTTC
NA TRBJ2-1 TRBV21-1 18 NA CASSKARLAVRPYNEQFF TGTGCCAGCAGCAAAGCGCGACTAGCGGTTCGGCCCTACAATGAGCAGTTCTTC
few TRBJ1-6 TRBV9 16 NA CASSVGNRADNSPLHF TGTGCCAGCAGCGTAGGGAACAGGGCCGATAATTCACCCCTCCACTTT
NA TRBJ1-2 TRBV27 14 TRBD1 CASSLGDSGYGYTF TGTGCCAGCAGTTTAGGGGACAGTGGCTATGGCTACACCTTC
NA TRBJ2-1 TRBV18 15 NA CASSPVASAHNEQFF TGTGCCAGCTCACCAGTCGCTAGCGCGCACAATGAGCAGTTCTTC
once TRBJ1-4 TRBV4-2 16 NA CASSTPLGATNEKLFF TGTGCCAGCAGCACCCCTTTAGGAGCAACTAATGAAAAACTGTTTTTT
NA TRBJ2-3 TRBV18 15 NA CASSPTPASTDTQYF TGTGCCAGCTCACCGACCCCCGCTAGCACAGATACGCAGTATTTT
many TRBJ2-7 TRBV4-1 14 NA CASSQVAGSYEQYF TGCGCCAGCAGCCAAGTGGCGGGATCCTACGAGCAGTACTTC
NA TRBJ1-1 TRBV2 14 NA CASSEGRAGTEAFF TGTGCCAGCAGTGAGGGAAGGGCTGGAACTGAAGCTTTCTTT
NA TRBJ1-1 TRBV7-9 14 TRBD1 CASSPKDRGTEAFF TGTGCCAGCAGCCCCAAGGACAGGGGCACTGAAGCTTTCTTT
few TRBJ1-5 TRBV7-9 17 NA CASSREDSQISNQPQHF TGTGCCAGCAGCCGAGAGGACAGCCAAATTAGCAATCAGCCCCAGCATTTT
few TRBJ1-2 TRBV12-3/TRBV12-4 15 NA CASRMGGGNFYGYTF TGTGCCAGCAGAATGGGGGGGGGTAACTTCTATGGCTACACCTTC
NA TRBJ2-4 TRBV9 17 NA CAGSVTQRGLAKNIQYF TGTGCCGGCAGCGTAACCCAACGGGGTCTAGCCAAAAACATTCAGTACTTC
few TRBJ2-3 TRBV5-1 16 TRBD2 CASSLRTSGLTDTQYF TGCGCCAGCAGCTTGCGGACTAGCGGCCTAACAGATACGCAGTATTTT
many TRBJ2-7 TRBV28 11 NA CASSLRDVQYF TGTGCCAGCAGTTTACGAGATGTGCAGTACTTC
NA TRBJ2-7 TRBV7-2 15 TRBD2 CASSSVTSGYYEQYF TGTGCCAGCAGCTCAGTGACTAGCGGGTACTACGAGCAGTACTTC
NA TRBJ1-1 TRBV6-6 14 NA CASSSAGRGTEAFF TGTGCCAGCAGTTCGGCAGGGAGAGGCACTGAAGCTTTCTTT
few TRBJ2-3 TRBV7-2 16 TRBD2 CASSLTGLAGSDTQYF TGTGCCAGCAGCTTAACGGGACTAGCGGGGTCAGATACGCAGTATTTT
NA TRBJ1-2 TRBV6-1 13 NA CASSEFQGGGYTF TGTGCCAGCAGTGAATTTCAGGGCGGTGGCTACACCTTC
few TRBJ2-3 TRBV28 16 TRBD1 CASRTRTGVGTDTQYF TGTGCCAGCAGGACAAGGACAGGGGTCGGGACAGATACGCAGTATTTT
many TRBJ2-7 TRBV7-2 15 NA CASSPTGSSSYEQYF TGTGCCAGCAGCCCAACGGGCTCAAGCTCCTACGAGCAGTACTTC
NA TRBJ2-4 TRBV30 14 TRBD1 CAWSTGGANYELYF TGTGCCTGGTCGACAGGGGGCGCTAACTACGAGCTGTACTTC
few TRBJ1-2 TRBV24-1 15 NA CATSDLRDNNYGYTF TGTGCCACCAGTGATTTGCGGGACAATAACTATGGCTACACCTTC
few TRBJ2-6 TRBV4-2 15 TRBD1 CASSEDRAGANVLTF TGTGCCAGCAGCGAGGACAGGGCTGGGGCCAACGTCCTGACTTTC
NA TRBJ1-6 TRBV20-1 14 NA CSARKYRERSPLHF TGCAGTGCTAGAAAGTACAGGGAGAGATCACCCCTCCACTTT
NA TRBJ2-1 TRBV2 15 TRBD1 CASSGGTAAYNEQFF TGTGCCAGCAGTGGGGGGACAGCGGCCTACAATGAGCAGTTCTTC
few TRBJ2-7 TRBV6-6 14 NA CATLLSPGGYEQYF TGTGCCACCTTATTGAGTCCAGGAGGCTACGAGCAGTACTTC
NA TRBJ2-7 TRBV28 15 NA CASSYNKFHSYEQYF TGTGCCAGCAGTTACAACAAGTTTCACTCCTACGAGCAGTACTTC
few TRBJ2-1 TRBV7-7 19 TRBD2 CASSPRTSGSKRSRDEQFF TGTGCTAGCAGCCCTCGGACTAGCGGGAGTAAACGCTCTAGGGATGAGCAGTTCTTC
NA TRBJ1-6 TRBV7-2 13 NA CASSLTAVPPLHF TGTGCCAGCAGCTTAACCGCAGTGCCACCCCTCCACTTT
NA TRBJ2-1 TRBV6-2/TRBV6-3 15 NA CASSYNGAFYNEQFF TGTGCCAGCAGTTACAATGGGGCCTTCTACAATGAGCAGTTCTTC
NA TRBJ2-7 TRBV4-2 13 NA CASSSWDGYEQYF TGTGCCAGCAGCTCCTGGGACGGCTACGAGCAGTACTTC
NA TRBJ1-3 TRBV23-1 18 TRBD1 CASSQPGQGNPSGNTIYF TGCGCCAGCAGTCAACCCGGACAGGGCAACCCCTCCGGAAACACCATATATTTT
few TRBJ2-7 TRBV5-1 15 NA CASSLYTGRTYEQYF TGCGCCAGCAGCTTGTATACGGGAAGGACCTACGAGCAGTACTTC